The T cell receptor (beta chain) under discussion was sequenced for a study of regulatory T cells in long-lasting Graves disease. Broader study findings: The persistent group shared 2,500 to 3,000 public clonotypes, more than the 950 to 1,000 shared by new patients. TRBV28, TRBJ1-2 and TRBJ2-5 were segments that persistent disease favored.

This CDR3 spans 18 amino acids. Germline CDR1 and CDR2: SGHRS and YFSETQ. V was shortened by 0 bases and J by 0 bases, with 19 bases between the two germline ends. Noted time point: newly diagnosed GD, antithyroid drugs for less than 3 months. PBMC-derived RNA was used for the TCR library. In building TCR beta libraries, iRepertoire HTBI primers were used together with Arm-PCR of CDR3 regions. Per the original methods: Identification of gene segments yielded more than 60 TRBV and more than eleven TRBJ across samples. One entry per CDR3 protein results from TCRdb running MiXCR on the multiplex PCR reads. The V and J calls follow TCRdb's processing rather than the paper's. This table holds a few hundred thousand distinct CDR3 sequences, roughly a sixth found once. Details on this clonotype: No antigen is known for it.

The same data also contributed to another study, on T cells in Graves' hyperthyroidism and ophthalmopathy.

The rearrangement uses TRBV5-1 and TRBJ2-7; D remains ambiguous. The sequences come from peripheral blood mononuclear cells (PBMCs), collected at new diagnosis, from a patient treated with antithyroid drugs. The TCR sequence derives from a middle-aged man with Graves disease. CDR3 bases: TGCGCCAGCAGCTTGGTAACAGCCGGGTCGGCAAGCTCCTACGAGCAGTACTTC. Amino acid sequence: CASSLVTAGSASSYEQYF.